The clone carrying this T cell receptor beta chain was seen more than once but under ten times. The antigen is not known. The data originate from a study of cytomegalovirus exposure and HLA in healthy donors. Across the study: Earlier findings included roughly 120 million unique TCR beta sequences obtained from 150 million to 200 million T cells. Study-wide results and caveats: Later analysis suggested links between common viral pathogens and several top significant clusters. Three CMV-associated chains proved CMV antigen-specific in vitro.

Trimming removed 4 bases from V and 1 base from J, with 14 bases in between. The CDR3 has 15 amino acids. Germline V gene data show CDR1 as SGHRS and CDR2 as YFSETQ. This PCR relied on a set of 60 Vbeta primers and 13 Jbeta primers. Original analysis: There were about 80 million unique TCR beta chains by a later count, and around 10 million of them were shared. Profiling relied on immunoSEQ multiplex PCR, and the TCRdb table lists in-frame clones only, not all of them. V and J calls and clone size are those listed in that table; D and trimming were worked out from the DNA. In the table there are some 250,000 clones, about 80% of which are singletons.

This receptor was obtained from a woman aged 40 to 50 in good health and CMV-seropositive. The gene calls are TRBV5-1 and TRBJ1-1; weak D call: TRBD1 (6 bases). Sequenced input: PBMCs. The CDR3 loop reads CASSPQGSRNTEAFF. The DNA for the CDR3 is TGCGCCAGCAGCCCACAGGGTTCACGGAACACTGAAGCTTTCTTT.